This T cell receptor beta chain was sequenced for a study of shared clonotypes between healthy human individuals. At the level of the study: Contributing individuals were a couple of females and three males aged 18 to 49.

Whole-study findings and limits: Relative to clonotypes present in all four donors, those not shared had lower generation probabilities.

This clone was seen once. What it recognizes is unknown. This table comes from immunoSEQ multiplex PCR, and its TCRdb copy is limited to in-frame clones, with some not included. This table has some 1,400,000 clones, more than 95% appearing once. CDR1 is SQVTM, CDR2 ANQGSEA, per germline. The CDR3 runs to 15 residues. V was pared by 7 bases and J by 0 bases, with 11 bases of the junction left unmatched. Sequenced: naive CD4+ T cells sorted from blood. Subset of the sample: CD45RA+ positively selected. This chain links TRBV29-1 with TRBJ2-7; 8 bases map to TRBD2. This receptor was taken from a man under 40 in good health. In DNA, the CDR3 is TGCAGCGCCCAATTCGGGACTAGGGGCTCCTACGAGCAGTACTTC. Translating it yields CSAQFGTRGSYEQYF.